This T cell receptor beta chain was found in a study of OX40 agonist ivuxolimab in advanced cancers. Study at large: Of mixed ages from about 23 to 79 and averaging 60 years, the group was roughly 85% male. Study outcomes and limitations: Clonal expansion from baseline to week 6 occurred in both CD4+ and CD8+ T cells.

The table came from immunoSEQ multiplex PCR; TCRdb's copy has only in-frame clones and leaves some out. The data show about 36,000 clones, more than 60% seen once. The CDR3 totals 13 residues. The V gene end was trimmed by 7 bases and the J gene end by 7 bases; junction bases not matched to a gene: 5. In germline, CDR1 is MDHEN, CDR2 SYDVKM. This clone was observed a few times. The antigen is not known. Sequencing used CD4+ or CD8+ T cells sorted from blood, obtained in a trial of the OX40 agonist ivuxolimab. This clonotype was obtained from an adult with an advanced solid tumor such as melanoma, head and neck, liver or kidney cancer. The chain couples TRBV28 to TRBJ1-5; 9 positions agree with TRBD1. CDR3 bases: TGTGCCAGCAACAGGGGGCCTGGACAGCCCCAGCATTTT. Amino acids: CASNRGPGQPQHF.